This passage covers 21 T cell receptor beta chains from one sample sequenced in a study of graft-versus-host responses after intestinal transplantation. Using immunoSEQ multiplex PCR, the repertoire was profiled, and TCRdb retains in-frame clones only, with some absent. Of over 60,000 clones in the sample, around nine tenths were seen once. This specimen was bone marrow, taken approximately 740 days after intestinal transplantation. The receptors come from a human patient who received an intestinal transplant, so some T cells may come from the graft donor.

The gene calls are TRBV11-1 and TRBJ2-1; 11 nucleotides agree with TRBD2. Trimming took 2 bases from V and 7 from J; bases not matched to a gene: 7. CDR1 and CDR2 from the germline V gene are SGHAT and FQDESV (reference sequence). The CDR3 has 16 amino acids. DNA of the CDR3: TGTGCCAGCAGCTTATTACCTAGCGGGAGGTATAATGAGCAGTTCTTC. It translates to CASSLLPSGRYNEQFF.

This clone was counted between two and nine times. V is TRBV19 and J is TRBJ1-5, with D perhaps TRBD1 (6 bases). Germline CDR1 reads LNHDA; CDR2 reads SQIVND (reference sequence). The CDR3 consists of 13 residues. The ends were cut back, 3 bases at V and 8 bases at J, with 11 bases in the middle. The DNA of the CDR3 is TGTGCCAGTAGTATCTCAGGGGTGAAGCCCCAGCATTTT. Translation gives CASSISGVKPQHF.

The V and J genes are TRBV19 and TRBJ2-7; possible D gene TRBD2, 7 bases. Trimming shortened V by 4 bases and J by 2 bases, and 18 bases separated the two germline ends. Germline V gene lookup returns CDR1 LNHDA and CDR2 SQIVND (reference sequence). This CDR3 region has 16 residues. DNA for the CDR3: TGTGCCAGTAGTAAAAGGGGGGGTCTGAAGACCTACGAGCAGTACTTC. It is translated as CASSKRGGLKTYEQYF.

The V gene is TRBV9, the J gene TRBJ2-7; 8 bases map to TRBD1. The CDR3 spans 15 residues. Trimming took 0 bases from V and 7 from J; bases not matched to a gene: 9. Germline V gives CDR1 SGDLS, CDR2 YYNGEE. The CDR3 sequence: CASSVGVTGVGEQYF. The CDR3 region has the DNA TGTGCCAGCAGCGTAGGGGTGACAGGGGTGGGAGAGCAGTACTTC.

The rearrangement uses TRBV19 and TRBJ2-1; D remains ambiguous. This CDR3 spans 13 amino acids. Per the germline V gene, CDR1 is LNHDA and CDR2 is SQIVND (reference sequence). Trimming cost V 2 bases and J 0 bases, with 2 bases left between them. CDR3 region: CASSISSYNEQFF. The CDR3, as DNA: TGTGCCAGTAGTATAAGCTCCTACAATGAGCAGTTCTTC.

The rearrangement joins TRBV11-1 to TRBJ1-1; D perhaps matches TRBD1 (5 bases). Germline loops: CDR1 SGHAT, CDR2 FQDESV (reference sequence). The CDR3 has 14 residues. Trimming stripped 1 base from V and 11 bases from J, with 17 bases between. CDR3 in DNA: TGTGCCAGCAGCTTAGATGGCGGCAGGACAAGGGCTTTCTTT. This translates into CASSLDGGRTRAFF.

The chain combines TRBV7-9 with TRBJ1-3; unclear D gene. CDR1 is SEHNR, CDR2 FQNEAQ, per germline (reference sequence). Trimming cost V 1 base and J 0 bases, with 4 bases left between them. This CDR3 is 14 amino acids long. CDR3 loop: CASSLGISGNTIYF. In DNA form, the CDR3 reads TGTGCCAGCAGCTTAGGAATCTCTGGAAACACCATATATTTT.

The chain has TRBV6-6 and TRBJ1-1; unclear D gene. Germline loops: CDR1 MNHNY, CDR2 SVGAGI (reference sequence). Trimming removed 2 bases from V and 1 base from J, with 2 bases in between. The CDR3 sequence is 12 residues long. The CDR3 nucleotides are TGTGCCAGCAGTTACGAGAACACTGAAGCTTTCTTT. It is translated as CASSYENTEAFF.

The gene calls are TRBV27 and TRBJ1-2; maybe TRBD1 (6 bases). The CDR3 totals 14 residues. The V gene's germline CDR1 is MNHEY and CDR2 SMNVEV (reference sequence). Trimming pared 2 bases from V and 4 bases from J, leaving 11 bases between. As DNA, the CDR3 is TGTGCCAGCAGTTTAATGGGGGCTGGCTATGGCTACACCTTC. Protein product: CASSLMGAGYGYTF.

This clone occurred a few times. The CDR3 nucleotides read TGTGCCAGCACCCCCACGACAGGGATAAACTACGAGCAGTACTTC. It codes for CASTPTTGINYEQYF. This chain links TRBV28 with TRBJ2-7, with TRBD1 matching 7 bases. Per germline, CDR1 MDHEN and CDR2 SYDVKM. With 7 bases clipped from V and 3 bases from J, the junction kept 12 bases outside the gene matches. The CDR3 runs to 15 residues. Full variable domain (rest looked up from reference TRBV28 and TRBJ2-7): DVKVTQSSRYLVKRTGEKVFLECVQDMDHENMFWYRQDPGLGLRLIYFSYDVKMKEKGDIPEGYSVSREKKERFSLILESASTNQTSMYLCASTPTTGINYEQYFGPGTRLTVT.

The V gene is TRBV9, the J gene TRBJ1-1; a possible D gene is TRBD1 (6 bases). This CDR3 region has 16 residues. With 2 bases removed from V and 1 base from J, the gap between germline ends came to 15 bases. The germline CDR1 and CDR2 sequences are SGDLS and YYNGEE. The CDR3 is CASSVQSTGGNTEAFF. In nucleotides, the CDR3 is TGTGCCAGCAGCGTGCAGTCGACAGGAGGGAACACTGAAGCTTTCTTT.

The chain couples TRBV6-1 to TRBJ1-2, with 9 bases that match TRBD1. The V gene's germline CDR1 is MNHNS and CDR2 SASEGT. V was clipped by 5 bases and J by 8 bases; unmatched bases: 6. This CDR3 has 13 residues. CDR3 in DNA: TGTGCCAGCAGTCCGGGACAGGGAGAAGGCTACACCTTC. This translates into CASSPGQGEGYTF.

This clone was counted a few times. The rearrangement uses TRBV19 and TRBJ1-5; D unclear. There are 13 residues in the CDR3. V was cut by 10 bases and J by 0 bases, with 10 bases left in between. The germline V gene encodes CDR1 LNHDA and CDR2 SQIVND (reference sequence). The CDR3 DNA reads TGTGCCACGTCCAAAGGTAGCAATCAGCCCCAGCATTTT. This gives the protein CATSKGSNQPQHF.

The rearrangement links TRBV19 to TRBJ1-2, with TRBD1 matching over 7 bases. This CDR3 has 15 residues. J lost 6 bases, V lost 5 bases, and 12 bases had no gene match. Germline V gene data show CDR1 as LNHDA and CDR2 as SQIVND (reference sequence). CDR3 coding DNA: TGTGCCAGTAGTGAACTTTGGAGGGGGCTCGATGGCTACACCTTC. Its translation: CASSELWRGLDGYTF.

The chain couples TRBV6-5 to TRBJ2-7, with 8 bases that match TRBD1. Germline V gene lookup returns CDR1 MNHEY and CDR2 SVGAGI. V shed 5 bases, J shed 1 base, and the junction held 4 bases outside the gene matches. This CDR3 region has 14 residues. CDR3 sequence reads: CASSDRDRSYEQYF. The CDR3 DNA reads TGTGCCAGCAGTGATCGGGACAGGTCCTACGAGCAGTACTTC.

The table lists this clone with a count of one. The chain joins TRBV6-5 to TRBJ1-1, with D perhaps matching TRBD1 (6 bases). Trimming pared 6 bases from V and 3 bases from J, leaving 8 bases between. Germline V gene data show CDR1 as MNHEY and CDR2 as SVGAGI. The CDR3 extends over 12 amino acids. The CDR3 bases are TGTGCCAGCAGGCAGGGGTACACTGAAGCTTTCTTT. This gives the protein CASRQGYTEAFF.

The V gene is TRBV6-1, the J gene TRBJ1-2, with D possibly TRBD1 on 5 matching bases. The germline V and J ends were trimmed by 0 bases and 6 bases, with 23 bases remaining between them. The CDR3 is 18 residues long. Germline values: CDR1 MNHNS, CDR2 SASEGT. The CDR3 loop reads CASSEARGTGRGQHGYTF. The CDR3 DNA reads TGTGCCAGCAGTGAAGCGCGAGGCACAGGTCGGGGCCAGCATGGCTACACCTTC.

The chain links TRBV7-9 to TRBJ2-5; D is possibly TRBD2 (6 bases). The CDR3 length is 15 residues. V was pared by 1 base and J by 7 bases, with 16 bases between. Germline V gene sequence: CDR1 SEHNR, CDR2 FQNEAQ (reference sequence). CDR3 coding DNA: TGTGCCAGCAGCTTAGTCCGGGGCGGGGCGGGGACCCAGTACTTC. Translation gives CASSLVRGGAGTQYF.

J is TRBJ2-5 and V is TRBV5-1; 7 positions match TRBD2. Germline V gene lookup returns CDR1 SGHRS and CDR2 YFSETQ. Unmatched junction bases numbered 8, after V lost 3 bases and J lost 3 bases. This CDR3 comprises 15 residues. The CDR3 region is CASSSRERGKETQYF. As DNA, the CDR3 is TGCGCCAGCAGCTCACGCGAGCGGGGAAAAGAGACCCAGTACTTC.

The chain combines TRBV6-5 with TRBJ2-7; D is unclear. The germline CDR1 and CDR2 sequences are MNHEY and SVGAGI. The CDR3 spans 15 residues. Trimming shortened V by 0 bases and J by 4 bases, and 13 bases separated the two germline ends. CDR3 bases: TGTGCCAGCAGTTACTCGCTTGCCGCATGGTACGAGCAGTACTTC. Residues: CASSYSLAAWYEQYF.

The chain employs TRBV11-2 and TRBJ2-3; the D is unclear. V lost 6 bases and J 3 bases, leaving 16 bases between the germline ends. The CDR3 spans 15 residues. Germline CDR1 reads SGHAT; CDR2 reads FQNNGV. CDR3 sequence: CASSPGRGTTDTQYF. In nucleotides, the CDR3 is TGTGCCAGCAGTCCAGGTCGTGGTACGACAGATACGCAGTATTTT.